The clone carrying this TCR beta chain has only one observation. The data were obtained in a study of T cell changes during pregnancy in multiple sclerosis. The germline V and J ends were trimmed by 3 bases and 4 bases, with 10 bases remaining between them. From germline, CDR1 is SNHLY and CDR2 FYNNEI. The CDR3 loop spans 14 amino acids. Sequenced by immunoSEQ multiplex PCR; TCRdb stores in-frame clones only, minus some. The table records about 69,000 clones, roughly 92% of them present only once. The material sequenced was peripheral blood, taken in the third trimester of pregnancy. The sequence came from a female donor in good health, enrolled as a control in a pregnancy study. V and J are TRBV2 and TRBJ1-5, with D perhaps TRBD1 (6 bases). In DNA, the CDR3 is TGTGCCAGCAGTGATCGGACAGAAAATCAGCCCCAGCATTTT. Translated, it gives CASSDRTENQPQHF.